The next 4 T cell receptor beta chains were all read from a single sample in a study of T-cell reconstitution after alpha-beta-depleted transplantation in children. Construction of the TCRbeta library involved unique molecular identifiers. TCRdb re-derived calls from the PCR reads in MiXCR, one entry per CDR3 protein. The sample lists roughly 100,000 distinct CDR3 sequences; approximately 6% were seen once. The starting material was PBMCs, mostly from graft donor cells, obtained 60 days after TCRalphabeta/CD19-depleted stem cell transplant. The receptors derive from a female patient between 2 and 10 years old who had a stem cell transplant for Fanconi anemia, so the T cells may come from the graft donor.

The chain uses TRBV7-4 and TRBJ2-1, with a possible D match to TRBD2 (5 bases). The V gene's germline CDR1 is SGHVT and CDR2 SQSDAQ. Deletions cut 11 bases from V and 2 bases from J, with 19 bases between. The CDR3 spans 15 residues. The DNA for the CDR3 is TGTGCCTCCACCCAAGTGCGGGTCCCCTACAATGAGCAGTTCTTC. Amino acid sequence: CASTQVRVPYNEQFF.

This clonotype was seen repeatedly, ten times or more. The rearrangement uses TRBV28 and TRBJ2-3; 13 bases line up with TRBD2. The CDR3 extends over 19 amino acids. The germline V gene encodes CDR1 MDHEN and CDR2 SYDVKM. J lost 9 bases, V lost 1 base, and 16 bases had no gene match. CDR3 nucleotides: TGTGCCAGCAGTTTATATCCGGGACTAGCGGGAACTCCCCAGATAACGCAGTATTTT. Its translation: CASSLYPGLAGTPQITQYF.

This clonotype was seen a few times. The germline gene is not matched at one end of the junction; a read error may be the cause. The V call is TRBV18, the J call TRBJ2-5; no clear D gene. The germline CDR1 and CDR2 sequences are KGHSH and LQKENI. The CDR3 contains 12 residues. The CDR3 coding sequence is TGTGCCACCTCAGCGTTCCAAGAGACCCAGTACTTC. Translation gives CATSAFQETQYF. Full variable domain (outside the CDR3, taken from reference TRBV18 and TRBJ2-5): NAGVMQNPRHLVRRRGQEARLRCSPMKGHSHVYWYRQLPEEGLKFMVYLQKENIIDESGMPKERFSAEFPKEGPSILRIQQVVRGDSAAYFCATSAFQETQYFGPGTRLLVL.

This clonotype was counted ten times or more. The chain recombines TRBV28 with TRBJ2-1; 7 positions agree with TRBD1. This CDR3 spans 14 amino acids. V shed 5 bases and J 2 bases; nucleotides not matched to a gene: 3. CDR1 and CDR2 (germline): MDHEN, SYDVKM. The CDR3 reads CASSVTGPYNEQFF. The DNA for the CDR3 is TGTGCCAGCAGTGTGACAGGGCCCTACAATGAGCAGTTCTTC.